A single sample is the source of the 7 T cell receptor beta chains below, sequenced in a study of long-term antiretroviral therapy in people with HIV. Samples were assayed with immunoSEQ v3.0 at survey level. This table comes from immunoSEQ multiplex PCR, and its TCRdb copy is limited to in-frame clones, with some not included. The sample gives about 8,500 clones, around 84% of which show up once; about a tenth is in the top ten. Sample: unsorted PBMCs, taken 0.3 years before starting antiretroviral therapy. The receptors shown here come from a man between 25 and 39 years old with HIV.

The rearrangement links TRBV28 to TRBJ2-7; either TRBD1 or TRBD2 may supply D (6 bases each). Germline V lookup: CDR1 MDHEN, CDR2 SYDVKM. This CDR3 is 15 amino acids long. Trimming took off 3 bases at V and 1 base at J, with 13 bases between the two ends. The CDR3 coding sequence is TGTGCCAGCAGTTTGCCAGGGGCGGGGTCCTACGAGCAGTACTTC. Residues: CASSLPGAGSYEQYF.

This chain uses TRBV4-2 with TRBJ1-6; 7 nucleotides agree with TRBD1. Germline lookup yields CDR1 LGHNA and CDR2 YNFKEQ. The CDR3 sequence is 15 residues long. V dropped 4 bases and J dropped 5; count of bases not matched to a gene: 5. CDR3 sequence: CASSRGGQNNSPLHF. The CDR3 DNA reads as TGTGCCAGCAGCCGCGGGGGACAGAATAATTCACCCCTCCACTTT.

The CDR3 bases are TGTGCCAGCCAGGCAGGGACTAGCGGGTACAATGAGCAGTTCTTC. This gives the protein CASQAGTSGYNEQFF. The V and J genes are TRBV19 and TRBJ2-1; 12 bases line up with TRBD2. Germline assignment: CDR1 LNHDA and CDR2 SQIVND (reference sequence). Losses at the gene ends were 9 bases for V and 4 bases for J; bases not matched to a gene: 7. This CDR3 has 15 residues.

The chain couples TRBV27 to TRBJ2-5, with a weak D call TRBD1 (6 bases). CDR3 length: 16 amino acids. V shed 6 bases and J shed 1 base, with 18 bases lying between them. CDR1 is MNHEY, CDR2 SMNVEV, per germline (reference sequence). The CDR3 DNA reads TGTGCCAGCAGAAAGGACCGGGACACGCTCCAAGAGACCCAGTACTTC. Translation: CASRKDRDTLQETQYF.

The chain links TRBV6-6 to TRBJ1-6; 8 bases are shared with TRBD1. The CDR3 contains 16 residues. CDR1 MNHNY and CDR2 SVGAGI come from the germline V gene (reference sequence). V was clipped by 0 bases and J by 5 bases; unmatched bases: 3. The DNA for the CDR3 is TGTGCCAGCAGTTACTCTCACAGGGGGGATAATTCACCCCTCCACTTT. As protein: CASSYSHRGDNSPLHF.

This chain links TRBV4-2 with TRBJ1-1; perhaps TRBD1 as D (5 bases). Deletions cut 2 bases from V and 14 bases from J, with 15 bases between. CDR3 length equals 12 residues. CDR1 is LGHNA and CDR2 is YNFKEQ in the germline V gene. CDR3 coding DNA: TGTGCCAGCAGCCAATCGGGTGAGGGACTCTTCTTT. It yields the protein CASSQSGEGLFF.

This clone was detected once. The CDR3 DNA sequence: TGTGCCAGCAGCAAAGTGGGGACTGACCCGCGATATAGCAATCAGCCCCAGCATTTT. This translates into CASSKVGTDPRYSNQPQHF. V usage is TRBV21-1 and J usage is TRBJ1-5. TRBV21-1 has pseudogene status. This CDR3 region has 19 residues.